One TCR beta chain is described in this entry. This sample is part of a study of T cell changes during pregnancy in multiple sclerosis. The V gene's germline CDR1 is MNHEY and CDR2 SVGAGI. The CDR3 length is 14 residues. Between the trimmed V and J ends, which lost 4 bases and 5 bases, there was a span of 9 bases. Repertoires were generated with immunoSEQ multiplex PCR, while TCRdb's copy carries only in-frame clones and drops some. Among about 100,000 clones listed, around 92% were seen once. The TCR originated in a female donor with multiple sclerosis, enrolled in a pregnancy study. Specimen: peripheral blood, collected after pregnancy. This chain uses TRBV6-5 with TRBJ1-6; D is unresolved. The CDR3 nucleotides are TGTGCCAGCAGTTCCGGGAGGAATAATTCACCCCTCCACTTT. Translation gives CASSSGRNNSPLHF.